What follows describes a single TCR beta chain. It has no known antigen specificity. No qualities accompany the bases; no much larger clone lies one base away. The cohort consisted of some 730 healthy bone marrow donors. Cohort members were all nominally healthy when sampled, although unrecorded immune exposures were likely present. The donor was CMV seropositive and belonged to the group of about 290 seropositive cohort members. A peripheral blood sample was collected from each donor, and TCR beta sequencing was performed on peripheral blood mononuclear cells. The Qiagen DNeasy Blood Extraction Kit was used to extract genomic DNA from the blood cell samples. This sample is drawn from a study of cytomegalovirus exposure and HLA in healthy donors (dated by TCRdb to between 2016 and 2019). About the study as a whole: An earlier analysis of more than 550 of the donors reported 276 Gb of sequence data and 117 million unique TCR beta sequences obtained from 180 million or so T cells. HLA typing included class I and class II loci at four-digit resolution. A separate validation cohort of about 110 different subjects was used in addition to the approximately 610-subject first cohort. An earlier analysis of 587 of the donors used high-throughput TCR beta sequencing to judge whether each TCR beta V gene segment behaved as functional or pseudogenic. Every repertoire in the discovery cohort had been generated on one and the same sequencing platform. The number of donors typed differed by locus, with roughly 620-640 for A, B, C, DRB1 and DQB1, 522 for DQA1, about 610 for DPA1, and over 400 for DPB1. Among the approximately 430 genotyped donors, approximately 81% belonged to the genetic ancestry cluster associated with self-reported Caucasian donors. Genome-wide SNP genotypes for about three fifths of the roughly 700 donors were used in a later genetic analysis, which treated that subset as a discovery cohort. Roughly five DR-DQ haplotypes were treated as single units for association and clustering because of strong linkage in the cohort. Approximately 300 gigabases of sequencing data and 75 million to 85 million unique TCR sequences made up an early release that covered nearly 650 HLA-typed donors. To predict cytomegalovirus infection status, the study combined high-throughput TCR immunosequencing, statistical association of individual TCRs with disease status, and machine learning. Across 300 to 500 genotyped donors of the cohort, an average of about 240,000 unique TCR beta nucleotide sequences per donor were sequenced, and around 20% of those sequences were non-productive. Alongside the repertoire data, information on donor age, sex, ethnicity and CMV serostatus was compiled. Using immunosequencing, the study profiled T cell repertoires from some 670 subjects and related those repertoires to cytomegalovirus serostatus. The later analysis used no new phenotypic data to find candidate immune exposures, relying instead on TCR beta sequences and their occurrence across donors. The study aimed to test whether signatures of past pathogen exposure could be identified by cataloging public T cell receptors. A later analysis re-analyzed previously published TCR beta repertoires from several hundred donors and added high-resolution HLA genotyping to study TCR occurrence patterns.

The library came from the immunoSEQ multiplex PCR assay. A mixture of 60 forward primers for TCR Vbeta segments and 13 reverse primers for TCR Jbeta segments was used in the multiplex PCR. Amplification of the CDR3 region of rearranged TCR beta genes was performed with a multiplex PCR assay on genomic DNA. Amplified TCR beta libraries were sequenced as 87-base-pair reads on the Illumina HiSeq System. Processing in the source paper ran as follows. A later analysis tallied around 82 million unique TCR beta chains across the approximately 670 repertoires, and around 9.9 million of those chains were shared by two or more donors. Raw reads were error-corrected and collapsed into unique sequences with a nearest-neighbor algorithm that merged closely related sequences to remove PCR and sequencing errors. CDR3 sequences were aligned to IMGT reference sequences to assign V, D and J gene segments. For a sequence to be retained, a match of at least six nucleotides was required to both a V gene segment and a J gene segment. A rearrangement was called productive if the CDR3 had no stop codons and remained in frame with V and J, and every other rearrangement was called non-productive. CDR3 was defined according to IMGT convention as the region running from the second conserved V-encoded cysteine to the conserved J-encoded phenylalanine. The earlier analysis of about 530 of the donors excluded any sequence lacking an unambiguous match to a single V gene segment. In an earlier analysis of several hundred of the donors, a V segment was called functional when productive rearrangements were above 56.7%, and segregating when the standard deviation between donors exceeded 5%. A statistical classification framework was developed to diagnose cytomegalovirus status using the catalog of TCR beta chain sequences. V and J gene assignment, in a later analysis, came from comparing TCR nucleotide sequences with IMGT/GENE-DB human TR gene sequences. Using the TCRdist pipeline, a later analysis assigned CDR3 sequences along with most-parsimonious VDJ recombination scenarios. In a later analysis, every TCR beta chain was defined by the combination of its CDR3 amino acid sequence and its V-gene family, and reads without a unique V-gene family were dropped. In a later analysis, fewer than 600 highly shared, low-generation-probability nucleotide sequences were removed to address suspected cross-contamination and a sequencing artifact. For each public chain, a later analysis derived a clonal expansion index from normalized ranks of inferred template counts within each repertoire. In a later analysis, generation probabilities were computed using a VDJ recombination model fitted to out-of-frame rearrangements, and the results were checked against IGoR. In a later analysis, TCR-TCR, TCR-HLA and TCR-CMV co-occurrence was scored with hypergeometric tests, and a repertoire-size bias correction was applied to TCR pairs. To estimate false discovery rates, a later analysis permuted the HLA or CMV assignments 20 times. In a later analysis, co-occurring TCRs were grouped using DBSCAN, and TCRdist sequence similarity was added for clustering within HLA-allele-positive subsets. Co-occurrence clustering excluded repertoires with fewer than 30,000 or more than 120,000 public chains, plus five with anomalous nucleotide sharing. TCRdb took this table from immuneACCESS and kept in-frame rearrangements with V and J called. Such tables lack part of the clones; where checked against another copy, unresolved V genes explain under half of the gap, and the rest is unexplained. The V and J calls and the clone size are those of that table, but D and trimming were determined from the DNA. In all, the sample holds some 150,000 clones, and approximately 84% of those were seen once. Around 1.5% of the sample comes from the top ten.

From the cysteine through the phenylalanine, the CDR3 covers 11 amino acids. CDR3 DNA is the only sequence kept; it has 33 bases, read in frame from the first base. The germline V gene supplies CDR1 MDHEN and CDR2 SYDVKM. Trimming at the junction amounts to 5 bases on V and 11 bases on J, and the germline ends lie 12 bases apart. What the work shows at the level of the full study, not this receptor alone: Because the 87-base-pair reads could not distinguish some IMGT-functional V segments, including TRBV6-2 and TRBV6-3, those segments were excluded. In both the original and validation cohorts, the classifier was reported to diagnose cytomegalovirus status with high specificity and sensitivity. A later genetic analysis reported fewer N-insertions in productive TCRs among donors in an Asian-associated ancestry cluster than the approximately 700-donor mean. A further reported finding was that TCR beta sequences accurately predicted the HLA-A and HLA-B alleles for most subjects in the first cohort. About 15 rarely observed V segments, including chromosome 9 orphons, were excluded from the earlier analysis of 550 to 700 of the donors because counts were too low. While some public TCRs were present in many individuals, most TCR sequences turned up only very rarely across donors. Because HLA typing was missing for some donors at each locus, association tests included only the typed subset. Correlated functional status among segregating V segments might be attributable to linkage disequilibrium, but an unknown experimental factor could not be ruled out. According to the authors, the approach could potentially be generalized to other disease states and immunological phenotypes. Sequencing depth was assumed to be roughly uniform across donors in the presence/absence analyses, though that assumption may not hold. In a later analysis, HLA-associated TCR beta chains showed more clonal expansion and lower generation probabilities than non-associated chains that were equally common. The sequencing pipeline was judged likely to have produced a cluster of highly shared sequence variants as a technical artifact. In a later analysis, the rate of TCR association differed among HLA loci, with DRB1 alleles having the most associated TCRs and HLA-C alleles having the fewest. The cohort was sequenced for TCR beta chains only, and without alpha or paired-chain data the features that could be detected were limited. A later analysis associated about 17,000 TCR beta sequences with specific HLA alleles at a false discovery rate of 0.05. A later genetic analysis associated a missense DCLRE1C variant with V-gene and J-gene trimming of TCR beta chains, and an independent cohort replicated the association. When HLA alleles, especially DR and DQ, strongly co-occurred, attributing TCR associations to individual alleles was difficult. According to a later analysis, parvovirus B19, influenza, CMV and Epstein-Barr virus appeared linked to several top co-occurrence clusters. In an earlier analysis of some 550 of the donors, most TCR beta V segments were observed in productive rearrangements about 90% or about 30% of the time, broadly matching IMGT annotations. The study listed 170 or so TCR beta chains as associated with cytomegalovirus. Three of the identified cytomegalovirus-associated TCR beta chains were confirmed in vitro to be specific for cytomegalovirus antigens. According to a later analysis, most CMV-associated TCR beta chains appeared to be HLA-restricted, and the HLA associations seemed to be driven largely by CMV exposure. Immune exposure information for the cohort was limited to CMV serostatus.

This TCR derives from a man aged 30 to 39 in good health and CMV-seropositive. In this chain, TRBV28 is recombined with TRBJ1-1, with a tentative D gene TRBD1 over 6 matching bases. The sample comprised PBMCs. The nucleotides are TGTGCCAGCAGTCAACGGGGGGCTGCTTTCTTT. Its amino acids are CASSQRGAAFF. This CDR3, with the reference TRBV28 and TRBJ1-1 proteins standing in past its ends, gives the full variable domain DVKVTQSSRYLVKRTGEKVFLECVQDMDHENMFWYRQDPGLGLRLIYFSYDVKMKEKGDIPEGYSVSREKKERFSLILESASTNQTSMYLCASSQRGAAFFGQGTRLTVV.